The 27 T cell receptor beta chains reported below all come from one sample, sequenced in a study of post-analysis software for immune sequencing data. The TCR beta cDNA libraries contained unique molecular identifiers. MiXCR, applied by TCRdb to the PCR reads, yields one record per CDR3 protein. The sample has approximately 180,000 distinct CDR3 sequences, 30% seen once; the top ten hold 1.5%. What these receptors recognize is not known. Study-wide results and limits: The five TRBV segments detected at higher frequency in patients than in controls included TRBV5-6, TRBV5-1 and TRBV20-1.

Sample: blood. The receptors were sampled from a girl aged 5-17 years with multiple sclerosis.

This sequence joins TRBV7-2 and TRBJ2-1; 12 positions agree with TRBD2. This CDR3 region has 16 residues. Trimming took 6 bases from V and 7 from J; bases not matched to a gene: 10. Germline assignment: CDR1 SGHTA and CDR2 FQGNSA. Here the CDR3 reads CASRPTPGLAGNEQFF. The CDR3 nucleotides are TGTGCCAGCAGGCCTACCCCAGGACTAGCGGGAAATGAGCAGTTCTTC.

This clonotype occurred many times. In DNA form, the CDR3 reads TGTGCCAGCAGCCCCCCTGGACTAGCGGGAAATGTGGGACGGTTCTTC. It yields the protein CASSPPGLAGNVGRFF. This chain joins TRBV6-5 and TRBJ2-1, with TRBD2 matching over 12 bases. This CDR3 is built from 16 residues. Germline lookup yields CDR1 MNHEY and CDR2 SVGAGI. V dropped 6 bases and J dropped 15; count of bases not matched to a gene: 18.

This clonotype was seen a handful of times. This chain joins TRBV7-2 and TRBJ1-1; D call uncertain. Germline V gene data show CDR1 as SGHTA and CDR2 as FQGNSA. The V and J ends lost 7 bases and 4 bases respectively, with 19 bases between them. The CDR3 spans 15 residues. CDR3 nucleotides: TGTGCCAGCACCTACCGACTGGATTGGGGCACTGAAGCTTTCTTT. The encoded protein is CASTYRLDWGTEAFF.

The rearrangement uses TRBV7-2 and TRBJ1-5; TRBD1 matches 10 bases. The CDR3 runs to 16 residues. Germline V lookup: CDR1 SGHTA, CDR2 FQGNSA. J was trimmed by 2 bases and V by 0 bases; bases with no gene match: 1. The CDR3 protein is CASSLAGTGGNQPQHF. CDR3 DNA sequence: TGTGCCAGCAGCTTAGCAGGGACAGGGGGCAATCAGCCCCAGCATTTT.

This clonotype was found many times. This rearrangement joins TRBV9 to TRBJ2-1; D not resolved. Germline CDR1 reads SGDLS; CDR2 reads YYNGEE. Trimming took off 4 bases at V and 9 bases at J, with 20 bases between the two ends. The length of the CDR3 is 15 residues. CDR3 loop: CASSTRSSLGGEQFF. The CDR3 region has the DNA TGTGCCAGCAGCACGCGGTCGTCTCTGGGCGGTGAGCAGTTCTTC.

This clonotype was found many times. The chain couples TRBV15 to TRBJ1-2; 8 bases fit TRBD1. The CDR3 contains 15 residues. CDR1 is LNHNV and CDR2 is YYDKDF in the germline V gene (reference sequence). V lost 3 bases to trimming and J lost 5 bases; unmatched junction nucleotides: 8. The CDR3 is CATSSLGTGGYGYTF. The CDR3 DNA is TGTGCCACCAGCAGTCTTGGGACAGGAGGTTATGGCTACACCTTC.

The CDR3 loop reads CASSFRSGRASGEQYF. DNA of the CDR3: TGTGCCAGCAGTTTTCGTAGCGGGAGGGCCTCAGGCGAGCAGTACTTC. V and J are TRBV12-3 or TRBV12-4 and TRBJ2-7; 11 positions agree with TRBD2. This CDR3 has 16 residues. With V trimmed by 3 bases and J by 6 bases, 10 bases remained unmatched.

Note on this clonotype: With a much larger clone just one base away, this may be a read error. The gene calls are TRBV20-1 and TRBJ2-5; weak D call: TRBD2 (6 bases). This CDR3 is built from 14 residues. CDR1 DFQATT and CDR2 SNEGSKA come from the germline V gene (reference sequence). Written as DNA, the CDR3 is TGCAGTGCACCCTGGGGGGAGCAACAAGGGACCCAGTACTTC. This translates into CSAPWGEQQGTQYF.

This clonotype was seen a handful of times. The chain employs TRBV12-3 or TRBV12-4 and TRBJ1-6; 7 bases are a match to TRBD1. The V segment lost 5 bases and the J segment 8 bases; nucleotides outside the gene matches: 6. The CDR3 consists of 14 residues. The CDR3 region has the DNA TGTGCCAGCAGTCGACAGGGATCCGATTCACCCCTCCACTTT. Residues: CASSRQGSDSPLHF.

This clonotype has only one observation. The CDR3 reads CSVGTTNTGELFF. The CDR3, as DNA: TGCAGCGTAGGGACGACGAACACCGGGGAGCTGTTTTTT. The rearrangement links TRBV29-1 to TRBJ2-2; the D call may be TRBD1 or TRBD2 (5 bases each). The CDR3 spans 13 residues. Per the germline V gene, CDR1 is SQVTM and CDR2 is ANQGSEA. Between the trimmed V and J ends, which lost 6 bases and 0 bases, there was a span of 8 bases.

In its sample, this clonotype was seen many times. This chain joins TRBV7-2 and TRBJ2-3; TRBD1 matches 7 bases. The CDR3 is 14 amino acids. J gave up 7 bases and V 3 bases, and 7 bases lay outside the gene matches. Per germline, CDR1 SGHTA and CDR2 FQGNSA. CDR3 in DNA: TGTGCCAGCAGCTTCGGTTCGACAGGGCATACGCAGTATTTT. As protein: CASSFGSTGHTQYF.

Many counts were recorded for this clonotype. The chain recombines TRBV4-1 with TRBJ1-2, with D perhaps matching TRBD1 (5 bases). The CDR3 is 14 amino acids. V lost 0 bases to trimming and J lost 4 bases, with 9 bases between them. The germline gives CDR1 MGHRA, CDR2 YSYEKL. In nucleotides, the CDR3 is TGCGCCAGCAGCCAAGATAACAGGTCCTATGGCTACACCTTC. Protein sequence: CASSQDNRSYGYTF.

The J gene is TRBJ2-1, the V gene TRBV27; D is unclear. Trimming pared 3 bases from V and 3 bases from J, leaving 9 bases between. This CDR3 is built from 14 residues. Looked up from germline, CDR1 is MNHEY and CDR2 is SMNVEV (reference sequence). The DNA for the CDR3 is TGTGCCAGCAGTTTGGACCGGTACTACAATGAGCAGTTCTTC. Protein: CASSLDRYYNEQFF.

V is TRBV2 and J is TRBJ2-2, with D possibly matching TRBD1 (6 bases). V lost 8 bases and J lost 2, with 9 bases in between. The germline V gene encodes CDR1 SNHLY and CDR2 FYNNEI. This CDR3 has 13 residues. The CDR3 reads CASRGGNTGELFF. CDR3 DNA: TGTGCCAGCCGAGGGGGAAACACCGGGGAGCTGTTTTTT.

This clonotype has ten or more counts. The DNA for the CDR3 is TGCAGTGCTAACGGGGTAGCGGGAGGGCCCAATGAGCAGTTCTTC. This translates into CSANGVAGGPNEQFF. V and J are TRBV20-1 and TRBJ2-1, with 11 nucleotides matching TRBD2. Unmatched junction bases numbered 8, after V lost 4 bases and J lost 6 bases. CDR3 length equals 15 residues. Germline assignment: CDR1 DFQATT and CDR2 SNEGSKA (reference sequence).

This clonotype came up many times. The genes are TRBV20-1 and TRBJ2-5; the D is unclear. V shed 6 bases and J shed 5 bases, with 10 bases lying between them. CDR1 is DFQATT and CDR2 is SNEGSKA in the germline V gene (reference sequence). The CDR3 has 11 amino acids. The CDR3 here is CSARSWETQYF. The CDR3 nucleotides are TGCAGTGCCCGTTCCTGGGAGACCCAGTACTTC.

Of note for this clonotype: Mismatch with germline at one junction end may stem from a read error. The CDR3: CAGSDRTSGSTTPYF. In DNA, the CDR3 is TGCGCCGGCAGCGATCGGACTAGCGGGAGTACAACCCCGTATTTT. The V and J genes are TRBV5-1 and TRBJ2-3, with 13 positions matching TRBD2. The CDR3 covers 15 residues. CDR1 and CDR2 (germline): SGHRS, YFSETQ.

There are a few counts of this clonotype. V usage is TRBV7-3 and J usage is TRBJ1-1; D is perhaps TRBD1 (6 bases). The CDR3 is 15 amino acids. V was clipped by 1 base and J by 4 bases, with 13 bases between them. Germline CDR1 and CDR2: SGHTA and FQGTGA. The CDR3 loop reads CASSLSPGAVTEAFF. CDR3 nucleotide sequence: TGTGCCAGCAGCTTAAGTCCAGGGGCGGTCACTGAAGCTTTCTTT.

The DNA for the CDR3 is TGTGCCATCCATTCGGGACAGGGGACAGATACGCAGTATTTT. Translation: CAIHSGQGTDTQYF. The rearrangement links TRBV6-6 to TRBJ2-3, with 10 bases matching TRBD1. V was pared by 10 bases and J by 3 bases, with 7 bases of the junction left unmatched. The germline CDR1 and CDR2 sequences are MNHNY and SVGAGI (reference sequence). The length of the CDR3 is 14 residues.

This clonotype was recorded a few times. V and J are TRBV12-3 or TRBV12-4 and TRBJ2-7; 10 nucleotides agree with TRBD1. The CDR3 covers 15 residues. With 5 bases clipped from V and 2 bases from J, the junction kept 6 bases outside the gene matches. The CDR3 is CASSTRGTGAYEQYF. CDR3 bases: TGTGCCAGCAGTACCCGCGGGACAGGGGCCTACGAGCAGTACTTC.

The chain links TRBV4-1 to TRBJ2-7; D not resolved. Germline V CDR1 and CDR2: MGHRA, YSYEKL. This CDR3 comprises 13 residues. V lost 2 bases, J lost 6 bases, and 11 bases lay in between. The CDR3 sequence: CASSQSMGFEQYF. The CDR3 bases are TGCGCCAGCAGCCAATCAATGGGTTTCGAGCAGTACTTC.

The chain couples TRBV28 to TRBJ2-2; TRBD2 aligns across 7 bases. CDR1 MDHEN and CDR2 SYDVKM come from the germline V gene. V trimming: 7 bases; J trimming: 5 bases; junction bases outside the gene matches: 16. This CDR3 is 17 amino acids long. DNA of the CDR3: TGTGCCAGCACAACTCGGTTTAAGGCGGGAGTAACCGGGGAGCTGTTTTTT. This sequence encodes CASTTRFKAGVTGELFF.

On this clonotype itself: One end of the junction does not line up with germline, which may come from a read error. The DNA of the CDR3 is TGTGCCAGCAGGGCTAGCGGGAGGTTGAGCTCCTACAATGGGCAGTTCTTC. It translates to CASRASGRLSSYNGQFF. The chain recombines TRBV3-1 with TRBJ2-1, with 11 bases identical to TRBD2. Per germline, CDR1 LGHDT and CDR2 YNNKEL (reference sequence). The length of the CDR3 is 17 residues.

The V gene is TRBV10-3, the J gene TRBJ2-5; TRBD2 is a possible D gene (6 bases). Deletions cut 0 bases from V and 11 bases from J, with 22 bases between. This CDR3 contains 16 residues. Germline CDR1 ENHRY, CDR2 SYGVKD. The CDR3 region is CAISESAGGGTYAQYF. The DNA for the CDR3 is TGTGCCATCAGTGAGTCTGCCGGGGGAGGAACCTACGCGCAGTACTTC.

This clonotype showed up many times. The CDR3 region has the DNA TGTGCCAGCAGTTTGGTTGAAAACTACGAGCAGTACTTC. It codes for CASSLVENYEQYF. The V gene is TRBV12-3 or TRBV12-4, the J gene TRBJ2-7; D remains unclear. V lost 3 bases and J lost 3, with 9 bases in between. This CDR3 has 13 amino acids.

The rearrangement uses TRBV12-3 or TRBV12-4 and TRBJ2-1; D is undetermined. The CDR3 extends over 12 amino acids. Trimming left V 5 bases short and J 7 bases short, with 9 bases between. CDR3 bases: TGTGCCAGCAGTACCCACCGGAATGAGCAGTTCTTC. Translation gives CASSTHRNEQFF.

The chain combines TRBV9 with TRBJ1-3, with 8 nucleotides matching TRBD1. V shed 1 base, J shed 8 bases, and the junction held 5 bases outside the gene matches. Germline V lookup: CDR1 SGDLS, CDR2 YYNGEE. The CDR3 contains 14 residues. Here the CDR3 DNA reads TGTGCCAGCAGCGTACAGGGGGCTGGCGACACCATATATTTT. Amino acid sequence: CASSVQGAGDTIYF.